Listed here is a single T cell receptor (beta chain). Its antigen is undetermined. The sample originates from a study of brain T cells in children with intractable seizures. Findings and limits, study-wide: Patients' HCMV serostatus was unknown; virus specificity rests on CDR3 similarity alone.

Sequencing was performed with immunoSEQ multiplex PCR; in TCRdb, only in-frame clones are kept and a portion is missing. The sample consists of about 320,000 clones, nearly 95% of them appearing once. As for time point: blood from clinic visit 5 months post-surgery; TSC patient then seizure free. Only cases whose brain tissue showed the highest T cell transcript signatures were sequenced. Patients received at least one anti-epileptic drug before surgery. The germline gives CDR1 LNHDA, CDR2 SQIVND (reference sequence). The CDR3 extends over 13 amino acids. V was trimmed by 3 bases and J by 4 bases, leaving 9 bases between them.

The V and J genes are TRBV19 and TRBJ1-2; D remains ambiguous. Here the sequenced sample was peripheral blood, taken less than 6 months after surgery. This receptor was identified in a boy younger than two with tuberous sclerosis and intractable seizures. CDR3 nucleotides: TGTGCCAGTAGTATTCTGCCGAGCTATGGCTACACCTTC. Translated, it gives CASSILPSYGYTF.